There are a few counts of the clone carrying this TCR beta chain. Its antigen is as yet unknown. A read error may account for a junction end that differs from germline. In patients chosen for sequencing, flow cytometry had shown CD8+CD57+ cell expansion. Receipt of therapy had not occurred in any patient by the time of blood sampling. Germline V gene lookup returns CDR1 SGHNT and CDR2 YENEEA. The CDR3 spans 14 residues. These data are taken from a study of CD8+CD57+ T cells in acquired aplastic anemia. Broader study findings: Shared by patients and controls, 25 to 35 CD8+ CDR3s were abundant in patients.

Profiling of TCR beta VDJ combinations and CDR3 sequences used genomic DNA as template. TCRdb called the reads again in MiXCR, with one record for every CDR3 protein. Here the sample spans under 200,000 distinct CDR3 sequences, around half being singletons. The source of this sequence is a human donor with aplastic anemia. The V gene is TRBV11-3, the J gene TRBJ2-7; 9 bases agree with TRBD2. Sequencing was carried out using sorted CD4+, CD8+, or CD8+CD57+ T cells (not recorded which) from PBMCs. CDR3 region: CASSLGLAGYVQYF. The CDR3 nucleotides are TGTGCCAGCAGCTTAGGTCTAGCGGGGTACGTGCAGTACTTC.